The 2 T cell receptor beta chains in this list originate from one sample, sequenced in a study of T cells in narcolepsy. This table comes from immunoSEQ multiplex PCR, and its TCRdb copy is limited to in-frame clones, with some not included. The table has approximately 25,000 clones, just under 85% seen once. Sequencing was carried out using CD45RA- memory CD4+ T cells from PBMCs. The origin of the receptors is a human donor with narcolepsy.

The chain joins TRBV5-4 to TRBJ2-5; 7 nucleotides line up with TRBD2. The CDR3 is made up of 15 amino acids. With V trimmed by 2 bases and J by 0 bases, 4 bases remained unmatched. Germline assignment: CDR1 SGHNT and CDR2 YYREEE (reference sequence). CDR3: CASSLKRDYQETQYF. The CDR3 DNA reads as TGTGCCAGCAGCTTAAAGCGGGACTACCAAGAGACCCAGTACTTC.

The chain carries TRBV23-1 and TRBJ2-1; 9 nucleotides agree with TRBD2. TRBV23-1 is identified as an open reading frame with a role that is uncertain. The trim removed 1 base at V and 6 bases at J, leaving 16 bases unmatched. The length of the CDR3 is 19 residues. CDR3 bases: TGCGCCAGCAGTCAATGGTCAGGGGGTGATAGCGGGGGACCCAATGAGCAGTTCTTC. Protein product: CASSQWSGGDSGGPNEQFF.